Listed below are T cell receptor beta chains from one sample, sequenced in a study of blood T cell repertoires in COVID-19. Profiling relied on immunoSEQ multiplex PCR, and the TCRdb table lists in-frame clones only, not all of them. The data show about 250,000 clones, about four fifths seen once. The specimen sequenced was peripheral blood. Every receptor here comes from a man aged 80 or over with acute or convalescent COVID-19. CDR3s leave out the opening cysteine and the closing phenylalanine or tryptophan.

V gene	CDR3 protein
TRBV7-3	ASSLTYGLAGGRQF
TRBV20-1	SASPVYEQY
TRBV9	ASSVGSGRFTDTQY
TRBV5-1	ASSLVVSPYEQY
TRBV12-5	ASGLVPGYSNYGYT
TRBV2	ASLRDSNTGELF
TRBV10-2	ASSPPGQGTDTQY
TRBV6-2/TRBV6-3	ASSYGDPGSSEQF
TRBV9	ASSEGDRTYEQY
TRBV20-1	SASFGNTIY
TRBV5-4	ASSPQPGQGAGGYT
TRBV6-1	ASSEWGQFTDTQY
TRBV13	ASSLYRGNTEAF
TRBV6-5	ASTATGNALTGYT
TRBV27	ASSLSKGGLIMNTEAF
TRBV7-9	ASSVGEGVMNTEAF
TRBV7-9	ASSAPGRWHMNTEAF
TRBV21-1	ASSSRDSSYEQY
TRBV2	ASSEIRGGIDEQY
TRBV12-5	ASGEGVHLFSYGYT
TRBV5-1	ASSLVPAGGNYGYT
TRBV10-2	ASTPGQGPYEQY
TRBV2	ASSPPGLDSYNEQF
TRBV5-1	ASSFEAPDRGYGYT
TRBV2	ASKQGRGSYNEQF
TRBV7-8	ASSLMLGTDTQY
TRBV5-4	ASSLPQVDGYT
TRBV5-8	ASNYRVDTQY
TRBV27	ASSLYGGGSYGYT
TRBV10-3	AISHDIGEQY
TRBV15	ATSRGEGNTEAF
TRBV28	ASITSGGINGNEQF
TRBV10-3	AIRKDRGEQF
TRBV19	ATKAPGQGIGGYT
TRBV5-4	ASTMRGGGYNSPLH
TRBV15	ATSRLAGRYNEQF
TRBV5-1	ASSSLAGGLADTQY
TRBV6-5	ASSYSYRGGQPQH
TRBV3-1/TRBV3-2	ASSPSGGPYNEQF
TRBV5-8	ASSVGRGLDTQY
TRBV5-4	ASSLGLAVNTGELF
TRBV3-1/TRBV3-2	ASSQGAGPTGELF
TRBV14	ASSQGREYEQY
TRBV28	ASSPIDRGGYT
TRBV18	ASSPRAGVSEQY
TRBV28	ASSPGTGGPQSHFNYGYT
TRBV5-6	ASFRDRGAYGYT
TRBV7-9	ASSLRQGQYNEQF
TRBV7-9	ASSLGQGERNQPQH
TRBV28	ASSTSRRGSYNEQF
TRBV4-1	ASSPGQGAVNEKLF
TRBV27	ASSLPRGGANSPLH
TRBV19	ASSIGSRGMNTEAF